This T cell receptor (beta chain) was identified during a study of blood T cell repertoires in COVID-19. Original methodology: Reference gene primer amplification in the assay estimated nucleated cell counts. Sequenced by immunoSEQ multiplex PCR; TCRdb stores in-frame clones only, minus some. V, J and clone size are taken as reported in that table, and D and trimming were inferred from the DNA itself. This sample yields about 360,000 clones, of which less than 90% are seen a single time; just over 7% belongs to the top ten. Unmatched junction bases numbered 7, after V lost 5 bases and J lost 8 bases. CDR1 SGHTA and CDR2 FQGNSA come from the germline V gene. The CDR3 has 15 amino acids. This clone has more than one count but fewer than ten.

This clonotype was obtained from a woman aged 55-75 years with COVID-19, enrolled during active disease. The source material was peripheral blood. The gene calls are TRBV7-2 and TRBJ2-1; TRBD2 aligns across 12 bases. The CDR3 DNA reads TGTGCCAGCAGCCCGGGGACTAGCGGGTTCGATGAGCAGTTCTTC. It is translated as CASSPGTSGFDEQFF.